This T cell receptor (beta chain) was documented in a study of human CD8 memory T cell subsets. Study results and caveats: The beta chain was the only T cell receptor chain that the study sequenced.

With regard to this clonotype: Its antigen is not identified.

Sequencing libraries of TCR beta were made by UMI-labeled 5' RACE. One entry per CDR3 protein, without DNA, is what TCRdb gives after re-calling the 5' RACE reads. The sample totals 5,000 to 6,500 distinct CDR3 sequences. Among CD8+ T cells, TPEX were CCR7+ PD-1+ TIGIT+ early memory cells with exhausted-like traits. The authors obtained RNA from duplicate vials, each holding about 150,000 sorted CD8+ T cells, for every subset. Input material: CD8+ T cells from PBMCs. This clonotype was obtained from a human donor in good health.

CDR3 region: CASSLSMGYNSPLHF. The chain has TRBV28 and TRBJ1-6. The V gene's germline CDR1 is MDHEN and CDR2 SYDVKM. The CDR3 has 15 amino acids.